Listed below are T cell receptor beta chains from one sample, sequenced in a study of T-cell reconstitution after alpha-beta-depleted transplantation in children. TCRdb re-analysed the PCR reads in MiXCR, keeping a single row per CDR3 protein. The table has hundreds of thousands of distinct CDR3 sequences, 30% to 35% seen once. The sequences come from PBMCs from the stem cell graft donor, collected from the stem cell graft. The receptor set was obtained from a human donor who donated a stem cell graft to a child with aplastic anemia. Both conserved end residues are trimmed from each CDR3. Each record gives: clone size, J gene, V gene, CDR3 protein. Some rows mark clone size as missing; the rest say once, few, many or name a class of expanded clone.

many,TRBJ1-1,TRBV10-3,AILAERTGMNTEAF
-,TRBJ1-5,TRBV12-3/TRBV12-4,ASSLPPGGQGNQPQH
once,TRBJ2-2,TRBV19,ASIPRAGVNTGELF
-,TRBJ1-5,TRBV27,ASSPDGPDQPQH
-,TRBJ1-2,TRBV28,ASSLGPHGYT
few,TRBJ2-3,TRBV29-1,SGALTSGRTDTQY
few,TRBJ2-1,TRBV18,ASSPRGAGVHEQF
-,TRBJ2-7,TRBV10-3,AIARGTGGPYEQY
-,TRBJ1-6,TRBV11-1,ASSPGTVSNSPLH
-,TRBJ2-2,TRBV29-1,SVRERGANTGELF
-,TRBJ2-2,TRBV6-1,ASSLRGIRGWANTGELF
few,TRBJ1-2,TRBV11-3,ASSSPLNYGYT
few,TRBJ2-1,TRBV27,ASSLSGSYYNEQF
few,TRBJ2-7,TRBV28,ASSTGTGAPYEQY
-,TRBJ2-1,TRBV10-3,AISEGVPNEQF
-,TRBJ2-7,TRBV28,ASRQLSYEQY
-,TRBJ2-3,TRBV7-6,ASSLGPAGTSDTQY
-,TRBJ2-3,TRBV19,ATDIAGGADTQY
few,TRBJ2-3,TRBV7-6,ASSREQAGSTDTQY
-,TRBJ1-1,TRBV28,ASSLTALDTEAF
few,TRBJ2-7,TRBV7-9,ASSSTQAQAREQY
-,TRBJ2-3,TRBV29-1,SAPWPRPP
-,TRBJ1-1,TRBV19,ASTGQGYMNTEAF
-,TRBJ2-2,TRBV7-2,ASTELAGAGELF
-,TRBJ1-4,TRBV13,ASSKGGATNEKLF
-,TRBJ2-2,TRBV28,ASSLNGAELF